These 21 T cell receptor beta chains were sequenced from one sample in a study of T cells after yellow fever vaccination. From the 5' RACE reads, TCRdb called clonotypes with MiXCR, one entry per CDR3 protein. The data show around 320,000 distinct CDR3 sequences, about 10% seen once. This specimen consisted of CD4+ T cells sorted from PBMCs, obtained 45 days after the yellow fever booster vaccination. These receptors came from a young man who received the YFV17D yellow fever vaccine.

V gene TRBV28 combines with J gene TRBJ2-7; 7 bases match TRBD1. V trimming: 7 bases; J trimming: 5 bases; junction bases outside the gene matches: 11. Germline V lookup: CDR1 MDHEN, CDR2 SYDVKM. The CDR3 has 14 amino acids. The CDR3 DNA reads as TGTGCCAGCACCCCCGTAGGACAGGTAAACGAGCAGTACTTC. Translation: CASTPVGQVNEQYF.

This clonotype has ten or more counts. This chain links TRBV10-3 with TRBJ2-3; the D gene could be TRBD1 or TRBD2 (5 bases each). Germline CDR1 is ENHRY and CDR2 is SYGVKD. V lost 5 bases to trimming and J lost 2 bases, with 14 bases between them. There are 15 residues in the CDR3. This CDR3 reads CAISHGGLITDTQYF. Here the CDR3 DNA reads TGTGCCATCAGTCATGGGGGTCTAATCACAGATACGCAGTATTTT.

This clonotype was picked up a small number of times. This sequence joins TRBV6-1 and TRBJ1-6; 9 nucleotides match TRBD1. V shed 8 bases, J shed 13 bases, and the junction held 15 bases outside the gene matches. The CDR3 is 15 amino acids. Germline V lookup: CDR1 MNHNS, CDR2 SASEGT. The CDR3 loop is CASFFGQGFISPLHF. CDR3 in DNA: TGTGCCAGCTTCTTCGGACAGGGGTTTATCTCGCCCCTCCACTTT.

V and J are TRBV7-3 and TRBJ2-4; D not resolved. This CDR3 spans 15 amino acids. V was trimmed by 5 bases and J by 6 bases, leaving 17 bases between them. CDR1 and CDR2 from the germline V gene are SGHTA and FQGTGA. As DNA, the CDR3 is TGTGCCAGCAGCCCCGGGCCCCCAAGTATAAACATTCAGTACTTC. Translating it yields CASSPGPPSINIQYF.

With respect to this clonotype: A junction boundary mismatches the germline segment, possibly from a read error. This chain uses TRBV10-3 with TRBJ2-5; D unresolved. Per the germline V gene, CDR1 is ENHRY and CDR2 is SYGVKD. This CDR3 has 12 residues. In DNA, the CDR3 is TGTGCCATCAGTGAGAGTGATGGGGTGAGAGACTTC. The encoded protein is CAISESDGVRDF.

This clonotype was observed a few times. The CDR3 here is CASSQVFGGAIGSTDTQYF. Here the CDR3 DNA reads TGCGCCAGCAGCCAAGTGTTCGGGGGGGCTATTGGGTCGACAGATACGCAGTATTTT. The V gene is TRBV4-1, the J gene TRBJ2-3, with TRBD2 matching 8 bases. Per germline, CDR1 MGHRA and CDR2 YSYEKL. The V segment lost 1 base and the J segment 3 bases; nucleotides outside the gene matches: 15. The CDR3 runs 19 residues.

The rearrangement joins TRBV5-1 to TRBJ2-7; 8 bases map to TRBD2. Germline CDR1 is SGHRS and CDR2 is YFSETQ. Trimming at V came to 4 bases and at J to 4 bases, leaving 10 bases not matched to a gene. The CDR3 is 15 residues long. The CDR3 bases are TGCGCCAGCAGCCCGGGGCCGGGAGGGGCTTACGAGCAGTACTTC. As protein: CASSPGPGGAYEQYF.

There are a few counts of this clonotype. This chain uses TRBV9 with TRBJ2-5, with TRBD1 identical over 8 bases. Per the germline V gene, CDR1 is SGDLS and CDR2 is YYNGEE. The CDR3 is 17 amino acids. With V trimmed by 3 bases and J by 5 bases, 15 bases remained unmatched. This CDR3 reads CASSAPRSQGAGETQYF. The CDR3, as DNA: TGTGCCAGCAGCGCCCCCAGGTCTCAGGGGGCGGGGGAGACCCAGTACTTC.

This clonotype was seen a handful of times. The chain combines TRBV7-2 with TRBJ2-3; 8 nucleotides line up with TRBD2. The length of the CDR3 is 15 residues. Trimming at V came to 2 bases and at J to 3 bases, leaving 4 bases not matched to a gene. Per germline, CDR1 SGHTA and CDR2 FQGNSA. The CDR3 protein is CASSLPRGATDTQYF. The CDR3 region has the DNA TGTGCCAGCAGCTTACCGCGGGGGGCGACAGATACGCAGTATTTT.

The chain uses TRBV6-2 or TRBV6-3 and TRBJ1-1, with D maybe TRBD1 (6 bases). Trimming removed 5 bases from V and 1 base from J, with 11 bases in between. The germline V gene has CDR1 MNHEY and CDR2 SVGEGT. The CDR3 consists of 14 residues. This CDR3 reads CASSPQTGNTEAFF. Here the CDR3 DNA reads TGTGCCAGCAGTCCACAGACAGGGAACACTGAAGCTTTCTTT.

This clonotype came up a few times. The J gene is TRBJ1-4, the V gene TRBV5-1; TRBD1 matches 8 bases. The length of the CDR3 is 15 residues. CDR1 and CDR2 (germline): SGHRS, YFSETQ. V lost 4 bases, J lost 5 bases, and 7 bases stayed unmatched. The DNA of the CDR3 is TGCGCCAGCAGCAGCCTCGGGACAGGAAATGAAAAACTGTTTTTT. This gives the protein CASSSLGTGNEKLFF.

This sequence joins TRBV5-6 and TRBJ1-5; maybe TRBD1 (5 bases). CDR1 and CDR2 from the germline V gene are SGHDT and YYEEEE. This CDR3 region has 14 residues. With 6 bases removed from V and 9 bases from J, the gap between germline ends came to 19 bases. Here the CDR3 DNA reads TGTGCCAGCACCAGGGCCGGTGAAGGGCGGCCCCAGCATTTT. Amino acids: CASTRAGEGRPQHF.

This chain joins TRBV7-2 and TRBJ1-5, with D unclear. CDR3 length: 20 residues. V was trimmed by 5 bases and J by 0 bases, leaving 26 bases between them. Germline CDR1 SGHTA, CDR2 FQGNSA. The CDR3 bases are TGTGCCAGCAGCCCACAATCTGGCACAGTAAGTACTTATAGCAATCAGCCCCAGCATTTT. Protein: CASSPQSGTVSTYSNQPQHF.

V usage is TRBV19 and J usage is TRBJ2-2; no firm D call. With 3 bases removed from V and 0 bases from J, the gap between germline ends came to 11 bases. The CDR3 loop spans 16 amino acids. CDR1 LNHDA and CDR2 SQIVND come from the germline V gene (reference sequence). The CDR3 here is CASSILGTANTGELFF. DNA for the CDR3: TGTGCCAGTAGTATCCTAGGAACCGCGAACACCGGGGAGCTGTTTTTT.

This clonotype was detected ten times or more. The CDR3 DNA reads TGCGCCAGCAGCCGACCGGGACTAAACAATGAGCAGTTCTTC. It codes for CASSRPGLNNEQFF. The rearrangement links TRBV5-1 to TRBJ2-1; 7 bases fit TRBD2. Germline V gene data show CDR1 as SGHRS and CDR2 as YFSETQ. The CDR3 totals 14 residues. V gave up 4 bases and J gave up 5 bases; unmatched junction bases: 6.

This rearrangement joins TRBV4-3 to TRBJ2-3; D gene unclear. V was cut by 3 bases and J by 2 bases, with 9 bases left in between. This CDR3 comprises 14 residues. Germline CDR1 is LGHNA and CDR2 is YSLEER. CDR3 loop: CASSQSWYTDTQYF. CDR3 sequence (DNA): TGCGCCAGCAGCCAGAGTTGGTACACAGATACGCAGTATTTT.

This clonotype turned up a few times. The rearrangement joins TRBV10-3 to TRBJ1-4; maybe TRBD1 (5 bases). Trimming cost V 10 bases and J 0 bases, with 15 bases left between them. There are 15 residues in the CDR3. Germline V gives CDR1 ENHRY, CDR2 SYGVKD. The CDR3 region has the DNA TGTGCCACCAAGACTGGGGGTGCAACTAATGAAAAACTGTTTTTT. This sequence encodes CATKTGGATNEKLFF.

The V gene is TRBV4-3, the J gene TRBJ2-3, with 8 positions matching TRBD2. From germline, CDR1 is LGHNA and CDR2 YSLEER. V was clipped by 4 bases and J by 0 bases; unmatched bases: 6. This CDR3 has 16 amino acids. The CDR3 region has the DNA TGCGCCAGCAGCCGGGTCGGGGGGGTAAGCACAGATACGCAGTATTTT. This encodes CASSRVGGVSTDTQYF.

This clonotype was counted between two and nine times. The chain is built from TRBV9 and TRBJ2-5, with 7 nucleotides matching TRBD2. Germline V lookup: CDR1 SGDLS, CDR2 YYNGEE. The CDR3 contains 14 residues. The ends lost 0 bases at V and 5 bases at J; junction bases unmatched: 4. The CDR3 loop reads CASSVETSTETQYF. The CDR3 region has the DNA TGTGCCAGCAGCGTAGAGACTAGCACGGAGACCCAGTACTTC.

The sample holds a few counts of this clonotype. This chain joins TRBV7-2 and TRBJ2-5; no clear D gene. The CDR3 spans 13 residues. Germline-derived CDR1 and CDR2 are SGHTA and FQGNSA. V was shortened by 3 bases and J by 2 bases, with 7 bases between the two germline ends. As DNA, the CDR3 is TGTGCCAGCAGCTTTGTAACACAAGAGACCCAGTACTTC. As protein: CASSFVTQETQYF.

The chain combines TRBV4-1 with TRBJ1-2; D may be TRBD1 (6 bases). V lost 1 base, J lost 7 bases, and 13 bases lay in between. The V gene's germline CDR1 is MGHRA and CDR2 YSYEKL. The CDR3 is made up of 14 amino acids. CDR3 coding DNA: TGCGCCAGCAGCCAAGCCGGGGCCAGGGGTGGCTACACCTTC. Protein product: CASSQAGARGGYTF.